These T cell receptor beta chains were read from a single sample in a study of blood T cell repertoires in COVID-19. Assay used: immunoSEQ multiplex PCR; TCRdb lists only in-frame clones, some missing. The sample includes under 300,000 clones, approximately 88% seen only once; the top ten take roughly 0.92%. Sequenced material: peripheral blood. Receptor source: a woman aged 40 to 55 who had recovered from COVID-19. CDR3s include the opening cysteine and the closing phenylalanine or tryptophan. D genes are given only for firm matches. Rows give clone size only sometimes, using once, few, many, or a class for an expanded clone.

clone size: -
V gene: TRBV14
D gene: -
J gene: TRBJ2-1
CDR3 DNA: TGTGCCAGCAGCCGCACGGGGGACAATGAGCAGTTCTTC
CDR3 protein: CASSRTGDNEQFF

clone size: -
V gene: TRBV7-3
D gene: -
J gene: TRBJ2-1
CDR3 DNA: TGTGCCAGCAGCTTAGGACTCTACAATGAGCAGTTCTTC
CDR3 protein: CASSLGLYNEQFF

clone size: -
V gene: TRBV19
D gene: TRBD1
J gene: TRBJ2-5
CDR3 DNA: TGTGCCAGTACCCCAACCGGGGGGGGACAGGGGGGGAGTCAGGAGACCCAGTACTTC
CDR3 protein: CASTPTGGGQGGSQETQYF

clone size: -
V gene: TRBV19
D gene: TRBD1
J gene: TRBJ1-1
CDR3 DNA: TGTGCCAGTAGTAGGGGGGACAGGGGATGGACTGAAGCTTTCTTT
CDR3 protein: CASSRGDRGWTEAFF

clone size: -
V gene: TRBV2
D gene: TRBD2
J gene: TRBJ2-1
CDR3 DNA: TGTGCCAGCAGTGAAGTTGGACTAGCGGGAGGCGATGAGCAGTTCTTC
CDR3 protein: CASSEVGLAGGDEQFF

clone size: -
V gene: TRBV7-3
D gene: TRBD2
J gene: TRBJ2-7
CDR3 DNA: TGTGCCAGCAGGCCCCGGTCCAAGGTTAGCGGGAGGCATCGCTCCTACGAGCAGTACTTC
CDR3 protein: CASRPRSKVSGRHRSYEQYF

clone size: -
V gene: TRBV28
D gene: -
J gene: TRBJ2-1
CDR3 DNA: TGTGCCAGCGGGGAGACAGGCTACAATGAGCAGTTCTTC
CDR3 protein: CASGETGYNEQFF

clone size: -
V gene: TRBV7-2
D gene: TRBD2
J gene: TRBJ2-3
CDR3 DNA: TGTGCCAGCGTAGCGGGAGGGCCCGGCACAGATACGCAGTATTTT
CDR3 protein: CASVAGGPGTDTQYF

clone size: -
V gene: TRBV7-3
D gene: TRBD2
J gene: TRBJ2-3
CDR3 DNA: TGTGCCAGCAGCAAAGAAGCGGGAGCGGCAGATACGCAGTATTTT
CDR3 protein: CASSKEAGAADTQYF

clone size: -
V gene: TRBV2
D gene: -
J gene: TRBJ1-2
CDR3 DNA: TGTGCCAGCAGTCCGGGGATAATCTATGGCTACACCTTC
CDR3 protein: CASSPGIIYGYTF

clone size: -
V gene: TRBV6-6
D gene: -
J gene: TRBJ1-5
CDR3 DNA: TGTGCCAGCAGCCTAGAGGACAATCAGCCCCAGCATTTT
CDR3 protein: CASSLEDNQPQHF

clone size: many
V gene: TRBV7-9
D gene: TRBD2
J gene: TRBJ2-1
CDR3 DNA: TGTGCCAGCAGCTTACCCCCTCGACTAGCGGGAGTTTTAAATGAGCAGTTCTTC
CDR3 protein: CASSLPPRLAGVLNEQFF

clone size: -
V gene: TRBV10-3
D gene: TRBD2
J gene: TRBJ2-3
CDR3 DNA: TGTGCCATCAGCTCGGGACTAGGAGACACAGATACGCAGTATTTT
CDR3 protein: CAISSGLGDTDTQYF

clone size: -
V gene: TRBV2
D gene: TRBD2
J gene: TRBJ2-1
CDR3 DNA: TGTGCCAGCAGGACGCCGATTAGCGGGAGCAGGAATGAGCAGTTCTTC
CDR3 protein: CASRTPISGSRNEQFF

clone size: -
V gene: TRBV5-1
D gene: -
J gene: TRBJ1-4
CDR3 DNA: TGCGCCAGCAGCCCGGGCTTAACAGGGAGTAATGAAAAACTGTTTTTT
CDR3 protein: CASSPGLTGSNEKLFF

clone size: -
V gene: TRBV2
D gene: TRBD2
J gene: TRBJ2-1
CDR3 DNA: TGTGCCAGCAGTGTTGCTAGCGGGACGTACAATGAGCAGTTCTTC
CDR3 protein: CASSVASGTYNEQFF

clone size: -
V gene: TRBV11-2
D gene: TRBD1
J gene: TRBJ2-2
CDR3 DNA: TGTGCCAGCAGCCCAGGGGGGGACAGGGGATTCACCGGGGAGCTGTTTTTT
CDR3 protein: CASSPGGDRGFTGELFF

clone size: once
V gene: TRBV28
D gene: -
J gene: TRBJ2-7
CDR3 DNA: TGTGCCAGCACTCTACGGAGCTCCTACGAGCAGTACTTC
CDR3 protein: CASTLRSSYEQYF

clone size: once
V gene: TRBV19
D gene: TRBD2
J gene: TRBJ2-6
CDR3 DNA: TGTGCCAGTAGTATGACTAGCGGGAGACGGATGGGGGCCAACGTCCTGACTTTC
CDR3 protein: CASSMTSGRRMGANVLTF

clone size: once
V gene: TRBV5-1
D gene: TRBD1
J gene: TRBJ2-7
CDR3 DNA: TGCGCCAGCAGCACCCCGGGACAGGGTGGATACGAGCAGTACTTC
CDR3 protein: CASSTPGQGGYEQYF

clone size: -
V gene: TRBV29-1
D gene: TRBD1
J gene: TRBJ2-5
CDR3 DNA: TGCAGCGTTGCCTTAGGGACAGGGTCAGAGGAGACCCAGTACTTC
CDR3 protein: CSVALGTGSEETQYF

clone size: -
V gene: TRBV19
D gene: TRBD1
J gene: TRBJ1-1
CDR3 DNA: TGTGCCAGTAGTATTAACAGGGGGCCGGCTGAAGCTTTCTTT
CDR3 protein: CASSINRGPAEAFF

clone size: -
V gene: TRBV27
D gene: TRBD2
J gene: TRBJ2-3
CDR3 DNA: TGTGCCAGCAGCCGAACGGGGGGAAATACGCAGTATTTT
CDR3 protein: CASSRTGGNTQYF

clone size: -
V gene: TRBV11-2
D gene: TRBD1
J gene: TRBJ2-5
CDR3 DNA: TGTGCCAGCACCATACTTCCCGGGACAGGGAGTTTAGAGACCCAGTACTTC
CDR3 protein: CASTILPGTGSLETQYF

clone size: -
V gene: TRBV28
D gene: -
J gene: TRBJ2-1
CDR3 DNA: TGTGCCACGTCGTACGCGGCGGAGGTTCGATACAATGAGCAGTTCTTC
CDR3 protein: CATSYAAEVRYNEQFF

clone size: -
V gene: TRBV27
D gene: -
J gene: TRBJ2-6
CDR3 DNA: TGTGCCAGCAGTTTAATGAGTTATAGCTCTGGGGCCAACGTCCTGACTTTC
CDR3 protein: CASSLMSYSSGANVLTF

clone size: -
V gene: TRBV6-6
D gene: -
J gene: TRBJ1-5
CDR3 DNA: TGTGCCAGCAGTTATGGGGGGGGGCAACAGCCCCAGCATTTT
CDR3 protein: CASSYGGGQQPQHF

clone size: -
V gene: TRBV5-1
D gene: -
J gene: TRBJ2-1
CDR3 DNA: TGCGCCAGCAGCTCGGAGGGGGCTGTTGTCAATGAGCAGTTCTTC
CDR3 protein: CASSSEGAVVNEQFF

clone size: -
V gene: TRBV3-1/TRBV3-2
D gene: TRBD1
J gene: TRBJ1-4
CDR3 DNA: TGTGCCAGCAGCCAAGCTTACGGGACAGGCCATGAAAAACTGTTTTTT
CDR3 protein: CASSQAYGTGHEKLFF

clone size: -
V gene: TRBV11-3
D gene: TRBD1
J gene: TRBJ1-2
CDR3 DNA: TGTGCCAGCAGCTTAGACGGGCGACAGGGATGGAACTATGGCTACACCTTC
CDR3 protein: CASSLDGRQGWNYGYTF

clone size: -
V gene: TRBV3-1/TRBV3-2
D gene: TRBD2
J gene: TRBJ2-3
CDR3 DNA: TGTGCCAGCAGCCGGACTAGCGGGAGGGCAATCGGCACAGATACGCAGTATTTT
CDR3 protein: CASSRTSGRAIGTDTQYF

clone size: -
V gene: TRBV18
D gene: TRBD1
J gene: TRBJ2-6
CDR3 DNA: TGTGCCAGCTCACCATCGGGACAGGGTTATGGGGCCAACGTCCTGACTTTC
CDR3 protein: CASSPSGQGYGANVLTF

clone size: -
V gene: TRBV4-1
D gene: -
J gene: TRBJ1-5
CDR3 DNA: TGCGCCAGCAGCCAACAGGGTTTGGGTCAGCCCCAGCATTTT
CDR3 protein: CASSQQGLGQPQHF

clone size: -
V gene: TRBV7-7
D gene: -
J gene: TRBJ2-5
CDR3 DNA: TGTGCCAGCAGCTCCCCGCTAAGTCTCGAGACCCAGTACTTC
CDR3 protein: CASSSPLSLETQYF

clone size: -
V gene: TRBV28
D gene: -
J gene: TRBJ1-5
CDR3 DNA: TGTGCCAGCAGTTTCCAGCAGGCCGACAATCAGCCCCAGCATTTT
CDR3 protein: CASSFQQADNQPQHF

clone size: few
V gene: TRBV30
D gene: TRBD2
J gene: TRBJ2-5
CDR3 DNA: TGTGCCTGGAGTGTCGGGAGGGCCTCAGCTGGGACCCAGTACTTC
CDR3 protein: CAWSVGRASAGTQYF

clone size: -
V gene: TRBV6-1
D gene: -
J gene: TRBJ1-3
CDR3 DNA: TGTGCCAGCAGTGAAAGCGGAGACTCCGGCTTACATTTT
CDR3 protein: CASSESGDSGLHF

clone size: -
V gene: TRBV5-4
D gene: -
J gene: TRBJ1-2
CDR3 DNA: TGTGCCAGCGGAACCCTGGAGGGCAGTCAAGCCGCTAACTATGGCTACACCTTC
CDR3 protein: CASGTLEGSQAANYGYTF

clone size: -
V gene: TRBV5-1
D gene: TRBD2
J gene: TRBJ2-2
CDR3 DNA: TGCGCCAGCAGCCCCGGGACTAGCGGGAACACCGGGGAGCTGTTTTTT
CDR3 protein: CASSPGTSGNTGELFF

clone size: -
V gene: TRBV19
D gene: TRBD2
J gene: TRBJ2-2
CDR3 DNA: TGTGCCAGTAGCGGGAGGGCCGGGACCGGAGAGCTGTTTTTT
CDR3 protein: CASSGRAGTGELFF

clone size: -
V gene: TRBV14
D gene: TRBD2
J gene: TRBJ2-3
CDR3 DNA: TGTGCCAGCAGCCAAGATTTCCCGGGACTAGCGGGAGGTGCAGATACGCAGTATTTT
CDR3 protein: CASSQDFPGLAGGADTQYF